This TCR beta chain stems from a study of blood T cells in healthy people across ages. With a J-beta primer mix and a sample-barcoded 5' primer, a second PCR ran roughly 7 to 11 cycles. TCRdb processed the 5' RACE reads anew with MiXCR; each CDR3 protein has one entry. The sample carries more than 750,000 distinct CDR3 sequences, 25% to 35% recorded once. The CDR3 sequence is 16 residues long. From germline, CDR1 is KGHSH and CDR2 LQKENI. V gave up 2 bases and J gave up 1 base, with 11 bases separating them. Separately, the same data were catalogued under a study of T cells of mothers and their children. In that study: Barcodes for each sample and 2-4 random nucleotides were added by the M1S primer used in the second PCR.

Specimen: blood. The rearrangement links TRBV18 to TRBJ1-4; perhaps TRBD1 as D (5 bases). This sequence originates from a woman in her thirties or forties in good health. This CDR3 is CASSPFVGRTNEKLFF. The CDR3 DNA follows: TGTGCCAGCTCACCATTCGTGGGGCGAACTAATGAAAAACTGTTTTTT.